This TCR beta chain came from a study of OX40 agonist ivuxolimab in advanced cancers. Study details: Eligibility admitted prior anti-PD-1, anti-PD-L1 or anti-CTLA-4 therapy; 30% to 40% had some. Study findings and constraints: The authors did not determine the antigen specificity of the expanded peripheral T cells. Researchers report that CD8+ T cells had, on average, more expanded clones than CD4+.

Concerning this clone: The antigen remains undetermined.

Germline trimming cut 3 bases from V and 4 bases from J; bases unmatched to any gene: 4. Germline V gene lookup returns CDR1 SNHLY and CDR2 FYNNEI. The CDR3 runs 14 residues. Prior autoimmune disease or systemic immunosuppression barred patients. The repertoire was sequenced with immunoSEQ multiplex PCR; TCRdb's copy has only in-frame clones and lacks some. The profile shows 50,000 to 70,000 clones, more than 85% of them singletons. The sample was CD4+ or CD8+ T cells sorted from blood, taken in a trial of the OX40 agonist ivuxolimab. The sequence was collected from an adult with an advanced solid tumor such as melanoma, head and neck, liver or kidney cancer. The chain couples TRBV2 to TRBJ2-7; 9 positions agree with TRBD1. DNA for the CDR3: TGTGCCAGCAGTGAGGGGGACAGGGTTTACGAGCAGTACTTC. Translation: CASSEGDRVYEQYF.